This T cell receptor (beta chain) was sequenced for a study of T cells after yellow fever vaccination. In the study overall: Low-cell-number fractions underwent preparation using SMART-Seq v4 Ultra Low Input. Whole-study findings and limits: Clonotypes shared by both compartments, CD4 and CD8, made up a small share. The booster response re-showed most primary clones: 96% CD4, over 80% CD8.

TCRdb analysed the 5' RACE reads with MiXCR anew, one entry per CDR3 protein. The table has roughly 150,000 distinct CDR3 sequences, about 6.2% seen once. This clonotype was found many times. Its antigen is unidentified. Germline assignment: CDR1 KGHSH and CDR2 LQKENI. This CDR3 comprises 14 residues. After removal of 1 base from V and 6 bases from J, the junction contained 6 bases not matched to a gene. This receptor was taken from a man aged 30 to 39 who received the YFV17D yellow fever vaccine. The rearrangement joins TRBV18 to TRBJ2-7; 7 positions match TRBD1. Sequencing used CD4+ T cells sorted from PBMCs, obtained 10 days after the yellow fever booster vaccination. In DNA, the CDR3 is TGTGCCAGCTCACCACTTACAGGGGCGACCGAGCAGTACTTC. Translation: CASSPLTGATEQYF.